Shown below are 19 T cell receptor beta chains from a single sample sequenced in a study of identical twins. TCRdb redid the calling of the 5' RACE reads with MiXCR, one entry per CDR3 protein. The sample shows 450,000 or so distinct CDR3 sequences, about a fifth of them seen only once. The sample was naive T cells sorted from blood. The receptors come from a man aged 50 to 60 in good health.

This clonotype has more than one count but fewer than ten. V usage is TRBV20-1 and J usage is TRBJ1-5; no reliable D call. Trimming shortened V by 0 bases and J by 0 bases, and 6 bases separated the two germline ends. The CDR3 is made up of 14 amino acids. Germline CDR1 and CDR2: DFQATT and SNEGSKA (reference sequence). CDR3 protein: CSARERYSNQPQHF. CDR3 DNA: TGCAGTGCTAGAGAGAGGTATAGCAATCAGCCCCAGCATTTT.

The chain employs TRBV30 and TRBJ2-5; D possibly uses TRBD1 or TRBD2 (6 bases each). V was clipped by 1 base and J by 5 bases, with 14 bases between them. Per the germline V gene, CDR1 is GTSNPN and CDR2 is SVGIG (reference sequence). The CDR3 has 14 residues. This chain's CDR3 is CAWSAGRGAETQYF. CDR3 sequence (DNA): TGTGCCTGGAGTGCAGGAAGGGGGGCGGAGACCCAGTACTTC.

The rearrangement uses TRBV5-1 and TRBJ2-5; 14 bases line up with TRBD2. Germline assignment: CDR1 SGHRS and CDR2 YFSETQ. This CDR3 has 16 residues. V shed 4 bases and J 2 bases; nucleotides not matched to a gene: 4. The CDR3 spells CASSDRLAGGQETQYF. In nucleotides, the CDR3 is TGCGCCAGCAGCGACCGACTAGCGGGGGGGCAAGAGACCCAGTACTTC.

Many counts were recorded for this clonotype. This sequence joins TRBV5-6 and TRBJ2-1; D may be TRBD1 or TRBD2 (5 bases each). The length of the CDR3 is 13 residues. In germline, CDR1 is SGHDT, CDR2 YYEEEE. V lost 4 bases and J 3 bases, leaving 8 bases between the germline ends. This chain's CDR3 is CASSRDDYNEQFF. DNA for the CDR3: TGTGCCAGCAGCAGGGACGACTACAATGAGCAGTTCTTC.

V gene TRBV20-1 combines with J gene TRBJ1-1, with D unresolved. Looked up from germline, CDR1 is DFQATT and CDR2 is SNEGSKA (reference sequence). The CDR3 contains 14 residues. Trimming pared 6 bases from V and 8 bases from J, leaving 22 bases between. CDR3 in amino acids: CSARQVGRFDEAFF. CDR3 DNA: TGCAGTGCACGTCAAGTAGGTCGGTTCGACGAAGCTTTCTTT.

V gene TRBV4-3 combines with J gene TRBJ1-5; D is unclear. This CDR3 has 14 amino acids. Germline CDR1 is LGHNA and CDR2 is YSLEER. The V and J ends lost 0 bases and 1 base respectively, with 4 bases between them. The CDR3 spells CASSQDFSNQPQHF. The CDR3 DNA sequence: TGCGCCAGCAGCCAAGACTTCAGCAATCAGCCCCAGCATTTT.

The genes are TRBV3-1 and TRBJ1-1; D remains ambiguous. Germline V lookup: CDR1 LGHDT, CDR2 YNNKEL (reference sequence). The V gene lost 1 base and the J gene lost 2 bases, with 5 bases spanning the gap. This CDR3 contains 13 residues. CDR3 nucleotide sequence: TGTGCCAGCAGCCAAGGGTATAACACTGAAGCTTTCTTT. Translated, it gives CASSQGYNTEAFF.

This clonotype was seen ten or more times. V usage is TRBV5-6 and J usage is TRBJ2-7, with a tentative D call TRBD2 (5 bases). Germline V lookup: CDR1 SGHDT, CDR2 YYEEEE. The CDR3 runs to 13 residues. V lost 3 bases, J lost 6 bases, and 13 bases lay in between. In DNA form, the CDR3 reads TGTGCCAGCAGCTGGACTGTCGACACCGAGCAGTACTTC. Translation: CASSWTVDTEQYF.

There are many counts of this clonotype. Written as DNA, the CDR3 is TGTGCCAGCAGCCCGACTAGCGGGAGGAGCGAGACCCAGTACTTC. Its protein product is CASSPTSGRSETQYF. The chain has TRBV3-1 and TRBJ2-5, with TRBD2 matching over 13 bases. The CDR3 length is 15 residues. V trimming: 4 bases; J trimming: 5 bases; junction bases outside the gene matches: 4. Germline-derived CDR1 and CDR2 are LGHDT and YNNKEL (reference sequence).

This clonotype was recorded a few times. This rearrangement joins TRBV4-1 to TRBJ1-4; no definite D call. The CDR3 covers 15 residues. The germline gives CDR1 MGHRA, CDR2 YSYEKL. V shed 1 base and J shed 8 bases, with 14 bases lying between them. CDR3: CASSQGAWTLEKLFF. Written as DNA, the CDR3 is TGCGCCAGCAGCCAAGGGGCGTGGACCTTAGAAAAACTGTTTTTT.

This clonotype has only a few counts. The CDR3 here is CASFSAAGEQYF. In nucleotides, the CDR3 is TGTGCCAGCTTCTCGGCAGCGGGGGAGCAGTACTTC. The chain employs TRBV3-1 and TRBJ2-7; 7 nucleotides align to TRBD2. Germline lookup yields CDR1 LGHDT and CDR2 YNNKEL (reference sequence). The CDR3 extends over 12 amino acids. The J segment lost 7 bases and the V segment lost 8 bases, leaving 8 bases of the junction unmatched.

The chain recombines TRBV7-2 with TRBJ2-2; the match to TRBD1 covers 8 bases. V shed 6 bases and J 7 bases; nucleotides not matched to a gene: 4. Germline V gene data show CDR1 as SGHTA and CDR2 as FQGNSA. The CDR3 consists of 13 residues. Here the CDR3 reads CASRGQVVGELFF. Here the CDR3 DNA reads TGTGCCAGCAGGGGACAGGTGGTCGGGGAGCTGTTTTTT.

This clonotype has just a few counts. CDR3 loop: CASSLTPGGREAFF. CDR3 DNA: TGTGCCAGCAGTCTAACCCCGGGGGGCCGTGAAGCTTTCTTT. The V and J genes are TRBV6-1 and TRBJ1-1, with a weak D call TRBD1 (6 bases). This CDR3 comprises 14 residues. Trimming removed 5 bases from V and 7 bases from J, with 17 bases in between. Germline CDR1 and CDR2: MNHNS and SASEGT.

This clonotype was counted ten times or more. The chain couples TRBV5-1 to TRBJ2-4, with TRBD1 matching over 9 bases. The trim removed 0 bases at V and 8 bases at J, leaving 6 bases unmatched. The CDR3 covers 15 residues. Germline CDR1 and CDR2: SGHRS and YFSETQ. In DNA form, the CDR3 reads TGCGCCAGCAGCTTGGCGGACAGGGGTTGGGACATTCAGTACTTC. Protein product: CASSLADRGWDIQYF.

To note about this clonotype: A much larger clone differs by one base, so this may be a read error. The chain links TRBV27 to TRBJ2-3; D gene ambiguous. Trimming pared 1 base from V and 6 bases from J, leaving 17 bases between. The CDR3 is 16 amino acids. Germline V gene lookup returns CDR1 MNHEY and CDR2 SMNVEV (reference sequence). CDR3 DNA sequence: TGTGCCAGCAGTTTATTGTGTTTTCGTGTGATGGATACGCAGTATTTT. Amino acid sequence: CASSLLCFRVMDTQYF.

V is TRBV7-6 and J is TRBJ2-5, with D possibly being TRBD1 (5 bases). Per the germline V gene, CDR1 is SGHVS and CDR2 is FNYEAQ. The CDR3 is made up of 14 amino acids. Trimming left V 2 bases short and J 1 base short, with 8 bases between. The CDR3 DNA sequence: TGTGCCAGCAGCTTATTAGACAGCCAAGAGACCCAGTACTTC. This translates into CASSLLDSQETQYF. The full variable domain, with the rest looked up from reference TRBV7-6 and TRBJ2-5, is GAGVSQSPRYKVTKRGQDVALRCDPISGHVSLYWYRQALGQGPEFLTYFNYEAQQDKSGLPNDRFSAERPEGSISTLTIQRTEQRDSAMYRCASSLLDSQETQYFGPGTRLLVL.

This chain connects TRBV7-2 to TRBJ2-5; tentative D call: TRBD1 (6 bases). The CDR3 extends over 15 amino acids. V was shortened by 1 base and J by 3 bases, with 12 bases between the two germline ends. CDR1 SGHTA and CDR2 FQGNSA come from the germline V gene. This CDR3 reads CASSLVWGREETQYF. The DNA of the CDR3 is TGTGCCAGCAGCTTAGTGTGGGGGCGAGAAGAGACCCAGTACTTC.

This clonotype was detected ten times or more. V usage is TRBV7-8 and J usage is TRBJ1-6; 7 bases are a match to TRBD1. The CDR3 runs 14 residues. The V segment lost 3 bases and the J segment 8 bases; nucleotides outside the gene matches: 4. CDR1 is SGHVS and CDR2 is FQNEAQ in the germline V gene. The CDR3 protein is CASSFRDRYSPLHF. CDR3 DNA: TGTGCCAGCAGCTTCCGGGACAGATATTCACCCCTCCACTTT.

This clonotype was seen repeatedly, ten times or more. The V gene is TRBV15, the J gene TRBJ2-2; perhaps TRBD1 as D (5 bases). This CDR3 has 15 amino acids. Looked up from germline, CDR1 is LNHNV and CDR2 is YYDKDF (reference sequence). Trimming pared 0 bases from V and 8 bases from J, leaving 13 bases between. The CDR3 sequence: CATSRDIFRAGELFF. CDR3 nucleotide sequence: TGTGCCACCAGCAGAGATATTTTCAGGGCTGGGGAGCTGTTTTTT.